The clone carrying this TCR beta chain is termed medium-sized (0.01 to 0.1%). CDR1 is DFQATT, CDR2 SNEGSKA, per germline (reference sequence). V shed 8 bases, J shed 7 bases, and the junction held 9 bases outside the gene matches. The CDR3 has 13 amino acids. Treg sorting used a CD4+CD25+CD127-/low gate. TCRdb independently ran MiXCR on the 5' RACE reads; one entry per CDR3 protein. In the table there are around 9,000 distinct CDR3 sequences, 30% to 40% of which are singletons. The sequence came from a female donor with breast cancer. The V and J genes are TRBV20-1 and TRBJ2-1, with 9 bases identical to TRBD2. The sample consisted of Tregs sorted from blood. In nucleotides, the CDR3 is TGCAGTACAGATAGCGGGAGTGGTAATGAGCAGTTCTTC. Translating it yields CSTDSGSGNEQFF.